The present T cell receptor (beta chain) was sequenced within a study of cytomegalovirus exposure and HLA in healthy donors. Study summary: The approximately 120 validation repertoires, a later analysis reported, used the same platform as the approximately 670 first-cohort repertoires.

Clones were sequenced by immunoSEQ multiplex PCR, and TCRdb holds only the in-frame ones, with some missing. The sample yields fewer than 150,000 clones, approximately 86% seen once. Notes on the study in general: Using the classifier, cytomegalovirus status was reportedly diagnosed with high specificity and sensitivity. Most TCR sequences proved rare, with some public TCRs found in many donors. There were a few CMV-associated chains whose specificity for CMV antigens was confirmed in vitro.

In regard to this clone: Its antigen is not identified.

The sample was PBMCs. The sequence was obtained from a man younger than 30 in good health and CMV-seropositive.

The CDR3 loop reads CASSFSVHEQYF. Written as DNA, the CDR3 is TGTGCCAGCAGCTTTAGTGTCCACGAGCAGTACTTC. V usage is TRBV11-3 and J usage is TRBJ2-7; D call uncertain. The V end lost 3 bases, the J end lost 5 bases, and 8 bases lay between the germline ends. CDR3 length: 12 amino acids. Germline CDR1 SGHNT, CDR2 YENEEA.